This T cell receptor beta chain originates from a study of post-analysis software for immune sequencing data. Study context: The disease courses spanned relapsing-remitting, secondary progressive and progressive-relapsing forms of multiple sclerosis.

Study-wide results and limits: Roughly 5 TRBV segments, TRBV5-6, TRBV5-1 and TRBV20-1 among them, were found more frequent in patients than controls.

Between the trimmed V and J ends, which lost 5 bases and 3 bases, there was a span of 10 bases. Germline CDR1 is LNHNV and CDR2 is YYDKDF (reference sequence). This CDR3 has 13 amino acids. With respect to this clonotype: Its antigen is unknown.

Incorporated into the TCR beta cDNA libraries were unique molecular identifiers, which served to reduce PCR and sequencing biases. From the PCR reads, TCRdb called clonotypes with MiXCR, one entry per CDR3 protein. The sample has about 540,000 distinct CDR3 sequences; 30% to 40% are singletons. The TCR sequence derives from a girl between 2 and 17 years old with multiple sclerosis. This chain links TRBV15 with TRBJ1-1; no clear D. The sample was blood. In DNA form, the CDR3 reads TGTGCCACCAGCGACCGACTGGACACTGAAGCTTTCTTT. Translated, it gives CATSDRLDTEAFF.